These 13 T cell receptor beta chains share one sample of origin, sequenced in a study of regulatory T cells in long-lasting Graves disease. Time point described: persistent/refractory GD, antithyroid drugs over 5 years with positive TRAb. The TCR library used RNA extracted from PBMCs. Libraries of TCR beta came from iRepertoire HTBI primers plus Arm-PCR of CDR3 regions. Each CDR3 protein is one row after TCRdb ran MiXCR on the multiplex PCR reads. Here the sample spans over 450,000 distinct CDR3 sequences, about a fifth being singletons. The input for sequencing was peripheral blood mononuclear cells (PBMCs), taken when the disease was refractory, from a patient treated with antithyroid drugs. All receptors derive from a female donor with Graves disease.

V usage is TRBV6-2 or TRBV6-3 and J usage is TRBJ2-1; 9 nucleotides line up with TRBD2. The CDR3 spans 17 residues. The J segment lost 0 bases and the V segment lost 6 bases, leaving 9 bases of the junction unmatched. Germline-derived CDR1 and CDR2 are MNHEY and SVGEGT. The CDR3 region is CASSRGLARVSYNEQFF. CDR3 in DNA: TGTGCCAGCAGCCGAGGACTAGCGAGGGTCTCCTACAATGAGCAGTTCTTC.

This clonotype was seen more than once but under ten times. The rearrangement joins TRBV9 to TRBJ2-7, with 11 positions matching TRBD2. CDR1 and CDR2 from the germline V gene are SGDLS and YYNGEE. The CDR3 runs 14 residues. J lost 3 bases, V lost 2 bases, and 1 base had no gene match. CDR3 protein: CASSVGLADYEQYF. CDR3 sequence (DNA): TGTGCCAGCAGCGTGGGACTAGCGGACTACGAGCAGTACTTC.

The chain's CDR3 is CASSLRDRGRRNTEAFF. The CDR3 nucleotides are TGTGCCAGCAGTTTAAGGGACAGGGGGCGCAGGAACACTGAAGCTTTCTTT. V and J are TRBV12-3 or TRBV12-4 and TRBJ1-1; TRBD1 matches 12 bases. The CDR3 extends over 17 amino acids. Germline trimming cut 2 bases from V and 1 base from J; bases unmatched to any gene: 5.

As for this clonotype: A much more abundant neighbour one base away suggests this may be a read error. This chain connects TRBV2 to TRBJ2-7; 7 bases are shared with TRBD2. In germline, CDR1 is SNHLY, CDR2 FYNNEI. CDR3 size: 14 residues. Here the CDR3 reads CTSTGWRGGYEQYF. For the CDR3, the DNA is TGTACCAGCACCGGATGGAGGGGAGGGTACGAGCAGTACTTC.

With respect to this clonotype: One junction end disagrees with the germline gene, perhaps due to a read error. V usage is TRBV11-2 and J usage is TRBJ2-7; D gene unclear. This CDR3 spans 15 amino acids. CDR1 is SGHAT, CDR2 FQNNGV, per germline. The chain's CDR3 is CASSSERAATYEQHF. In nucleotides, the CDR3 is TGTGCCAGCAGCTCAGAAAGGGCCGCAACCTACGAGCAGCACTTC.

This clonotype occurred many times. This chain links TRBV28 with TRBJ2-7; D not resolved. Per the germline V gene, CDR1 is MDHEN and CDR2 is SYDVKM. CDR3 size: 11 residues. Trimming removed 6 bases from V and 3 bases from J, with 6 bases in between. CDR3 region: CASSWIYEQYF. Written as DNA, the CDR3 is TGTGCCAGCAGCTGGATCTACGAGCAGTACTTC.

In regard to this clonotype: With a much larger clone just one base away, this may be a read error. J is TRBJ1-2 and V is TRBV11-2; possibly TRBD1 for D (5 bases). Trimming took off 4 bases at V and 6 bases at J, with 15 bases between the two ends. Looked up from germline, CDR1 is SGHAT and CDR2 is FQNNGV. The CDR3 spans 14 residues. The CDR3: CASSYRTQPHGYTF. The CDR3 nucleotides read TGTGCCAGCAGCTACCGGACACAACCCCATGGCTACACCTTC.

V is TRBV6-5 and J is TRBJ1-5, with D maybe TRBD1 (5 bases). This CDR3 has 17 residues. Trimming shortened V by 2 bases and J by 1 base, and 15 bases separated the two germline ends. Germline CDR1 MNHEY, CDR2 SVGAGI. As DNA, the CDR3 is TGTGCCAGCAGTTACCACCGCCCCCGGGGGAGCAATCAGCCCCAGCATTTT. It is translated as CASSYHRPRGSNQPQHF.

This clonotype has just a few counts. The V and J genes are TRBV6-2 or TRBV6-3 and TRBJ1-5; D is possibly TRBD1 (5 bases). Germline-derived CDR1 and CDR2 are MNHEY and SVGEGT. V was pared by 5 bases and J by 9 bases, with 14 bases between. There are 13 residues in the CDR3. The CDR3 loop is CASSPQGQGPQHF. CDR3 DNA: TGTGCCAGCAGTCCCCAGGGCCAGGGGCCCCAGCATTTT.

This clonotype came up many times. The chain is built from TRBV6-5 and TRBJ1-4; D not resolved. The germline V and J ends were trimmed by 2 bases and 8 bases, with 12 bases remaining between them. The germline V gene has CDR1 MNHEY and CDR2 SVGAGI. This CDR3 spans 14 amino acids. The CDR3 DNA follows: TGTGCCAGCAGTTACGGGGATTACCGCGAAAAACTGTTTTTT. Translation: CASSYGDYREKLFF.

The DNA for the CDR3 is TGTGCCAGCAGCCTCTTTATCCGGGACAGTGACTATGGCTACACCTTC. Protein: CASSLFIRDSDYGYTF. The rearrangement joins TRBV5-6 to TRBJ1-2, with 7 bases matching TRBD1. Germline V gene sequence: CDR1 SGHDT, CDR2 YYEEEE. CDR3 length: 16 amino acids. V gave up 4 bases and J gave up 3 bases; unmatched junction bases: 12.

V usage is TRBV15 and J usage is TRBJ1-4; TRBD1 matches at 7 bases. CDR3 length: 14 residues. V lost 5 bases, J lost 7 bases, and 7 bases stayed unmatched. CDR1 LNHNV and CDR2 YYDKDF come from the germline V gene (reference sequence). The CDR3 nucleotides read TGTGCCACCAGCGCTGTGACAGGGTTTGAAAAACTGTTTTTT. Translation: CATSAVTGFEKLFF.

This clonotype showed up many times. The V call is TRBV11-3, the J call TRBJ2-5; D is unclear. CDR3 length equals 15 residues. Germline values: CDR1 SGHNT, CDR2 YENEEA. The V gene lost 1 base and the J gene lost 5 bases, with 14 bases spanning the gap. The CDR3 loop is CASSLVGREGETQYF. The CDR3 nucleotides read TGTGCCAGCAGCTTAGTGGGTAGGGAAGGCGAGACCCAGTACTTC.